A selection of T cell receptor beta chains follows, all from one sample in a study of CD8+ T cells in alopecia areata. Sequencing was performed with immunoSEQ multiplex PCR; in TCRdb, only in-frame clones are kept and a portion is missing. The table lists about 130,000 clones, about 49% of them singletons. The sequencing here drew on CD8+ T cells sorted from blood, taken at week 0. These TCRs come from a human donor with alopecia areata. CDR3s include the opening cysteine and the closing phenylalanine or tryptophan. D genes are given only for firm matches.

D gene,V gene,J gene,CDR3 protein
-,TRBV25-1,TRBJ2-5,CASSDEHLETQYF
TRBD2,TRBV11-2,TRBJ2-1,CASSPLAGGPHEQFF
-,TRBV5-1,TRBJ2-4,CASSPWLAKNIQYF
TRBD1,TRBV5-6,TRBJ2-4,CASSLGDSIRIQYF
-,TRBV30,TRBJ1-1,CAWISWLGLYGPEAFF
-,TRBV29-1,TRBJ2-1,CSVVSGHNEQFF
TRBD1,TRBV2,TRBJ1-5,CASSPQGEGNQPQHF
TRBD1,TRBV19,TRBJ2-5,CASSSQGQPRGETQYF
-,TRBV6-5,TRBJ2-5,CASSYDGEETQYF
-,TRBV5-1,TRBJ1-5,CASSLEGGTNQPQHF
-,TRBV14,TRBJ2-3,CASSQDQGWDTQYF
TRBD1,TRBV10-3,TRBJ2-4,CAIGDPRGAGGAKNIQYF
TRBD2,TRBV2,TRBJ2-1,CASSEASGSYNEQFF
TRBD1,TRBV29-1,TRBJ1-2,CSVATGTDYGYTF
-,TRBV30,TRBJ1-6,CAWSTWTDNSPLHF
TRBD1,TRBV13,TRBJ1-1,CASSSVPGQGMNTEAFF
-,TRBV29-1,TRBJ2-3,CSVEDVSLRDTQYF
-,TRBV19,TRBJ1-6,CARWPPLHF
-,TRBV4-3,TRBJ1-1,CASSQVWSHNTEAFF
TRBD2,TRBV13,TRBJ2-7,CASSPSGESSYEQYF
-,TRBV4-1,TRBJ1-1,CASSLPPDAPRLTEAFF
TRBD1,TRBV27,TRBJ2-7,CASSLPKGASNSYEQYF
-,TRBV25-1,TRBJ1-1,CASSEWGNKGAEAFF
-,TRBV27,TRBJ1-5,CASSRGADNQPQHF
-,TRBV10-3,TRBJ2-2,CASAPGGAGTGELFF
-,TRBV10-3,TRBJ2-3,CAISETTDTQYF
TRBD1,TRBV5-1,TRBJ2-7,CASSYGTGLIEQYF
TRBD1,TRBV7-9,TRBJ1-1,CASSPKGAADTEAFF
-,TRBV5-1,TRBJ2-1,CASSSAGNEQFF